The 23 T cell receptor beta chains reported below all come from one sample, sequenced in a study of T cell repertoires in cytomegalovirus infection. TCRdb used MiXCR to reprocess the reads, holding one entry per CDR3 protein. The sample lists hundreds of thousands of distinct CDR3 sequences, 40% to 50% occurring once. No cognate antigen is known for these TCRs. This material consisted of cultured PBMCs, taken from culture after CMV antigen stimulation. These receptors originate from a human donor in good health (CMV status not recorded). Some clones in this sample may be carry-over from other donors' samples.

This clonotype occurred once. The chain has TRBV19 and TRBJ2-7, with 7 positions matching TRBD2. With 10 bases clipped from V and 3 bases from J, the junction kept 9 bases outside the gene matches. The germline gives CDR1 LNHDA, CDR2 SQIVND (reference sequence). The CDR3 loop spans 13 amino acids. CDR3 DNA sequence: TGTGCCACTTCAGCGGGACCAAACTACGAGCAGTACTTC. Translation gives CATSAGPNYEQYF.

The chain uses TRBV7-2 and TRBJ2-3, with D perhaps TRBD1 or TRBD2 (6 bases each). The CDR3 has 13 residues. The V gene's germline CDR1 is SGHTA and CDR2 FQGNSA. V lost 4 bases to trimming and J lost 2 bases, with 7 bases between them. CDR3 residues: CASSWGATDTQYF. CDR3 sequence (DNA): TGTGCCAGCAGCTGGGGGGCCACAGATACGCAGTATTTT. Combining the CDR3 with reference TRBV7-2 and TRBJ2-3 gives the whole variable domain GAGVSQSPSNKVTEKGKDVELRCDPISGHTALYWYRQSLGQGLEFLIYFQGNSAPDKSGLPSDRFSAERTGGSVSTLTIQRTQQEDSAVYLCASSWGATDTQYFGPGTRLTVL.

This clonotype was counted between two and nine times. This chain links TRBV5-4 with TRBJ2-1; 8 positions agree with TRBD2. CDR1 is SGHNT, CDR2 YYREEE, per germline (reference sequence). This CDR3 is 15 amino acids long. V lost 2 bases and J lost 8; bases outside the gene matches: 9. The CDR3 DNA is TGTGCCAGCAGCTTTCGGGGGGGCCCTGGCCATGAGCAGTTCTTC. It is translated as CASSFRGGPGHEQFF. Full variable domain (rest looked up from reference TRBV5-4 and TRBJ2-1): ETGVTQSPTHLIKTRGQQVTLRCSSQSGHNTVSWYQQALGQGPQFIFQYYREEENGRGNFPPRFSGLQFPNYSSELNVNALELDDSALYLCASSFRGGPGHEQFFGPGTRLTVL.

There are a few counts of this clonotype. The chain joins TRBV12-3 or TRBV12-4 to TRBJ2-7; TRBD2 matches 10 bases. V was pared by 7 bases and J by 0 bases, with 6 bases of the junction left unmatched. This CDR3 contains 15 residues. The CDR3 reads CASTETSGFSYEQYF. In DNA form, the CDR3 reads TGTGCCAGCACCGAGACTAGCGGGTTCTCCTACGAGCAGTACTTC.

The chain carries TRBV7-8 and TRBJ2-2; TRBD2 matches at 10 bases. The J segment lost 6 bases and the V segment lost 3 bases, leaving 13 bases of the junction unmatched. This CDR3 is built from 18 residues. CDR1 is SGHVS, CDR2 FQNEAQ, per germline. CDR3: CASSFSWTGTSVAGELFF. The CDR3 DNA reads TGTGCCAGCAGCTTTTCGTGGACAGGGACTAGCGTAGCCGGGGAGCTGTTTTTT.

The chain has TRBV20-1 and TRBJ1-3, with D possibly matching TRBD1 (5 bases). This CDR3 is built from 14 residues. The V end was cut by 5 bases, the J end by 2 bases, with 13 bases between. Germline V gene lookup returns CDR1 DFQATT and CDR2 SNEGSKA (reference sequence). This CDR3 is CSASIDSPGNTIYF. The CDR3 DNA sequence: TGCAGTGCTTCTATCGACAGCCCTGGAAACACCATATATTTT.

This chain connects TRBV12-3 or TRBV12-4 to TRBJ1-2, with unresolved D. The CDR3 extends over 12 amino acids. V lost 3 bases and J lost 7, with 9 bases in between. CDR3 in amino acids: CASSLRETGYTF. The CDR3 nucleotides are TGTGCCAGCAGTTTGCGGGAGACTGGCTACACCTTC.

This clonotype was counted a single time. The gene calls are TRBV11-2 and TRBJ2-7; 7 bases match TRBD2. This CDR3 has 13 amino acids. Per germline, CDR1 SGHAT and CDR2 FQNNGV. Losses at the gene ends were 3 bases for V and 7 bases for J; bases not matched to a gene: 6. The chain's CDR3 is CASSFSGRMEQYF. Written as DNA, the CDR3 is TGTGCCAGCAGCTTTAGCGGGCGGATGGAGCAGTACTTC.

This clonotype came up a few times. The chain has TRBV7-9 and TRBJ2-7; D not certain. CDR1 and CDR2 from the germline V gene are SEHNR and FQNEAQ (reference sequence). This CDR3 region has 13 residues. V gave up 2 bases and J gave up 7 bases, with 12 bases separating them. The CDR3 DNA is TGTGCCAGCAGCTTATCGGGCTTAAGGGAGCAGTACTTC. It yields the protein CASSLSGLREQYF.

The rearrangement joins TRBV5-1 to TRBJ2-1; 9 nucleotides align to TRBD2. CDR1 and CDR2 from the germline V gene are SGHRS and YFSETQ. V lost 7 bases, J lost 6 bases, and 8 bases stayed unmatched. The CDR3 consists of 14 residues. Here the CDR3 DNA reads TGCGCCAGCTATCTAGCGGGGCCCGGCAATGAGCAGTTCTTC. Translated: CASYLAGPGNEQFF. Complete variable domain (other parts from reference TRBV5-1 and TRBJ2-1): KAGVTQTPRYLIKTRGQQVTLSCSPISGHRSVSWYQQTPGQGLQFLFEYFSETQRNKGNFPGRFSGRQFSNSRSEMNVSTLELGDSALYLCASYLAGPGNEQFFGPGTRLTVL.

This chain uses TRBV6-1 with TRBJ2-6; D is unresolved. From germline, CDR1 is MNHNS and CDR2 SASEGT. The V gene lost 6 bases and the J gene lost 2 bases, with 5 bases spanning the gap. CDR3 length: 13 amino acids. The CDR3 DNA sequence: TGTGCCAGCAGCGCTACTGGGGCCAACGTCCTGACTTTC. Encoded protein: CASSATGANVLTF.

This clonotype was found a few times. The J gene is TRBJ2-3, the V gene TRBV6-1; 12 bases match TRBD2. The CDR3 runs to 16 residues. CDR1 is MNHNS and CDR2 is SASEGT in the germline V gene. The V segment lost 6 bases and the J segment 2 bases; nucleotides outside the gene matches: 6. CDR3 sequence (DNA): TGTGCCAGCAGGCGCCGACTAGCGGGAGACACAGATACGCAGTATTTT. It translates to CASRRRLAGDTDTQYF.

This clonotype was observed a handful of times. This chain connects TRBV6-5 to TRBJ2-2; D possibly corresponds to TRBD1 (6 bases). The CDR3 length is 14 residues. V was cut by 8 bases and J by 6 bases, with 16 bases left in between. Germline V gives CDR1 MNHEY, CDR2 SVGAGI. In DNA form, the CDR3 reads TGTGCCAGCCACACACCGGCAGGGGCCGGGGAGCTGTTTTTT. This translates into CASHTPAGAGELFF.

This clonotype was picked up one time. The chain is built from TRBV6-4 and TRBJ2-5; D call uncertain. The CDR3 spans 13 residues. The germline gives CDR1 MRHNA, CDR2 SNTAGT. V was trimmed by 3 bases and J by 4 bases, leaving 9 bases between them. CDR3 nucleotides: TGTGCCAGCAGTGATGACGGTGGAGAGACCCAGTACTTC. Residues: CASSDDGGETQYF.

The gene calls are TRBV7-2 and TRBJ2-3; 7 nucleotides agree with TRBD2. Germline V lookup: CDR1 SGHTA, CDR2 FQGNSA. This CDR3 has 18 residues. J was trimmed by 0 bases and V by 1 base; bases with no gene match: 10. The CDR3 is CASSLVFGGGSSTDTQYF. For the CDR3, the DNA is TGTGCCAGCAGCTTAGTTTTTGGGGGGGGGAGTAGCACAGATACGCAGTATTTT.

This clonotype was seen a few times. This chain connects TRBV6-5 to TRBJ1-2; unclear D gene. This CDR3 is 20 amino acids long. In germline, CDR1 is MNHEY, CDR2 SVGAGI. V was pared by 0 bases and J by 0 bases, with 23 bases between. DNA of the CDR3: TGTGCCAGCAGTTACTCGAAGAGCCTGTTGCGGGCGAGAGCTAACTATGGCTACACCTTC. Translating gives CASSYSKSLLRARANYGYTF.

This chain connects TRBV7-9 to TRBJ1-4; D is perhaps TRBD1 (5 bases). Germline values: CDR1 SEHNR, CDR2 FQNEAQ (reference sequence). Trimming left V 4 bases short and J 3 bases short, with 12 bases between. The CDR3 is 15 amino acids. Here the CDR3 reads CASSSQGWANEKLFF. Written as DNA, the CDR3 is TGTGCCAGCAGCTCTCAGGGTTGGGCTAATGAAAAACTGTTTTTT.

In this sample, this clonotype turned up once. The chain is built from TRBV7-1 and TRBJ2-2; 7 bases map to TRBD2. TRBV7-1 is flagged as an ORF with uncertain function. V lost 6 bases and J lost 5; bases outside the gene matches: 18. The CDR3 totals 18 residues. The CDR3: CASSRWPPRLAGTGELFF. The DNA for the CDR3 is TGTGCCAGCAGTCGTTGGCCCCCTAGACTAGCTGGGACCGGGGAGCTGTTTTTT.

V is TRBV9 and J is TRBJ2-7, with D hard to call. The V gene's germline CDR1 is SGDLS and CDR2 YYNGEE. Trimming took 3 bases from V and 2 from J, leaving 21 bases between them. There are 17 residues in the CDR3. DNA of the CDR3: TGTGCCAGCAGCGCAGAGGTAAAGGGTACCAATCCCTACGAGCAGTACTTC. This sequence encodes CASSAEVKGTNPYEQYF. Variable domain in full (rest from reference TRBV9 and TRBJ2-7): DSGVTQTPKHLITATGQRVTLRCSPRSGDLSVYWYQQSLDQGLQFLIQYYNGEERAKGNILERFSAQQFPDLHSELNLSSLELGDSALYFCASSAEVKGTNPYEQYFGPGTRLTVT.

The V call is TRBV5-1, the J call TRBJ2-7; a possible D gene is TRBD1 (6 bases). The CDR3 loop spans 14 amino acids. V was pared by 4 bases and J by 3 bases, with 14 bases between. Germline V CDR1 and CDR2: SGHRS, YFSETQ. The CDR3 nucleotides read TGCGCCAGCAGCCCAATTGACAGGAACTACGAGCAGTACTTC. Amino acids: CASSPIDRNYEQYF.

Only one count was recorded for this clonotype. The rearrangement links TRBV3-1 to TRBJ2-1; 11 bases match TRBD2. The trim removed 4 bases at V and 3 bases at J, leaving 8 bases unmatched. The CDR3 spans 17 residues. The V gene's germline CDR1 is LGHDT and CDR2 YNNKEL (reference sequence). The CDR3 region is CASSLLTSGMDYNEQFF. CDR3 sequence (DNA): TGTGCCAGCAGCCTACTGACTAGCGGGATGGACTACAATGAGCAGTTCTTC.

The CDR3 sequence is CASSPRRGTDTQYF. CDR3 DNA: TGTGCCAGCTCACCAAGAAGGGGCACAGATACGCAGTATTTT. V gene TRBV18 combines with J gene TRBJ2-3; no definite D call. Germline assignment: CDR1 KGHSH and CDR2 LQKENI. V was trimmed by 2 bases and J by 1 base, leaving 7 bases between them. This CDR3 region has 14 residues. Based on the CDR3 plus reference TRBV18 and TRBJ2-3, the full variable domain is NAGVMQNPRHLVRRRGQEARLRCSPMKGHSHVYWYRQLPEEGLKFMVYLQKENIIDESGMPKERFSAEFPKEGPSILRIQQVVRGDSAAYFCASSPRRGTDTQYFGPGTRLTVL.

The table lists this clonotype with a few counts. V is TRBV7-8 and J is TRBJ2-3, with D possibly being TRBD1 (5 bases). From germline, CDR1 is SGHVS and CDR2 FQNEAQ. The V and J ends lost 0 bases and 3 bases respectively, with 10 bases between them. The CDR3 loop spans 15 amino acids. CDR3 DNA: TGTGCCAGCAGCTTAGCAAGGGGTACAACAGATACGCAGTATTTT. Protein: CASSLARGTTDTQYF.